This entry features one TCR beta chain sequence. V lost 5 bases to trimming and J lost 7 bases; unmatched junction nucleotides: 10. This CDR3 is built from 15 residues. Germline V gives CDR1 SGHTA, CDR2 FQGTGA. Followed over time, Seattle patients had been enrolled while infection was active. The authors' processing: The assay estimated nucleated cells by amplifying reference gene primers. Only in-frame clones appear in the TCRdb table, and some are missing; sequencing was by immunoSEQ multiplex PCR. That table gives V, J and clone size, and the DNA gave D and trimming. This table holds roughly 220,000 clones, 86% found once. This sample is drawn from a study of blood T cell repertoires in COVID-19. The overall study: The origin of the acute and convalescent COVID-19 samples was the United States, Italy and Spain. T cells, B-cell-depleted T cells, or PBMCs supplied cDNA or gDNA.

The J gene is TRBJ2-1, the V gene TRBV7-3; 8 nucleotides agree with TRBD2. The TCR was taken from a woman between 45 and 60 years old with COVID-19, enrolled during active disease. Sequencing input: peripheral blood. CDR3 in DNA: TGTGCCAGCAGCCTCGGCGGGGGGCCCGCTAATGAGCAGTTCTTC. It is translated as CASSLGGGPANEQFF.